These 9 T cell receptor beta chains originate from one sample sequenced in a study of T cells in Graves' hyperthyroidism and ophthalmopathy. RNA transcripts provided the source from which TCR beta CDR3 regions were amplified. Carried out on the TCR CDR3, a first-round RT-PCR used the HTBI primer set. TCRdb reprocessed the multiplex PCR reads via MiXCR and lists one record per CDR3 protein. The repertoire holds hundreds of thousands of distinct CDR3 sequences, 22% seen once, with 49% in the top ten. Sequenced: blood. The receptor source for this set is a woman in her seventies with Graves' ophthalmopathy.

This clonotype was picked up a small number of times. The CDR3 spells CASTLQGTSYGYTF. The CDR3 nucleotides read TGTGCCAGTACCCTCCAGGGAACGTCCTATGGCTACACCTTC. This sequence joins TRBV19 and TRBJ1-2, with a possible D match to TRBD1 (5 bases). V was clipped by 7 bases and J by 4 bases, with 16 bases between them. CDR1 and CDR2 from the germline V gene are LNHDA and SQIVND (reference sequence). This CDR3 is 14 amino acids long.

This clonotype was detected many times. The V gene is TRBV2, the J gene TRBJ2-1; D gene uncertain. The ends were cut back, 7 bases at V and 8 bases at J, with 9 bases in the middle. The germline gives CDR1 SNHLY, CDR2 FYNNEI. The CDR3 extends over 11 amino acids. The CDR3: CASTTGYEQFF. CDR3 bases: TGTGCCAGCACAACGGGTTATGAGCAGTTCTTC.

As concerns this clonotype: At one boundary the junction diverges from the germline segment, which might be a read error. The chain joins TRBV12-3 or TRBV12-4 to TRBJ2-2; either TRBD1 or TRBD2 may fit D (5 bases each). The CDR3 is 14 amino acids. The CDR3 loop is CASSLTAKTGELVF. The CDR3 DNA is TGTGCCAGCAGTCTGACAGCAAAAACCGGGGAGCTGGTTTTT.

This clonotype was seen ten or more times. This rearrangement joins TRBV2 to TRBJ2-7; D not certain. The length of the CDR3 is 12 residues. The ends were cut back, 6 bases at V and 4 bases at J, with 10 bases in the middle. Germline V gene lookup returns CDR1 SNHLY and CDR2 FYNNEI. The CDR3 DNA follows: TGTGCCAGCAGCTATACCGGGTACGAGCAGTACTTC. This codes for CASSYTGYEQYF.

This clonotype showed up many times. The chain links TRBV3-1 to TRBJ2-3; 10 bases are shared with TRBD1. The CDR3 has 14 amino acids. Germline CDR1 LGHDT, CDR2 YNNKEL (reference sequence). With V trimmed by 4 bases and J by 5 bases, 3 bases remained unmatched. In DNA form, the CDR3 reads TGTGCCAGCAGCCCGAGGACAGGGGGAGATACGCAGTATTTT. It specifies CASSPRTGGDTQYF.

This clonotype occurred many times. V gene TRBV11-2 combines with J gene TRBJ2-5, with D perhaps given as TRBD1 or TRBD2 (5 bases each). The V gene's germline CDR1 is SGHAT and CDR2 FQNNGV. The CDR3 runs 15 residues. The V end lost 2 bases, the J end lost 4 bases, and 14 bases lay between the germline ends. The chain's CDR3 is CASSLMGVIRETQYF. As DNA, the CDR3 is TGTGCCAGCAGCTTAATGGGGGTGATACGAGAGACCCAGTACTTC.

The chain recombines TRBV6-2 or TRBV6-3 with TRBJ1-4, with TRBD1 matching over 9 bases. With V trimmed by 6 bases and J by 2 bases, 4 bases remained unmatched. Germline V gene data show CDR1 as MNHEY and CDR2 as SVGEGT. The length of the CDR3 is 15 residues. The CDR3 protein is CASRRDRGTNEKLFF. In DNA form, the CDR3 reads TGTGCCAGCAGACGCGACAGGGGGACTAATGAAAAACTGTTTTTT.

This clonotype was counted at least ten times. The chain uses TRBV7-9 and TRBJ1-2; D unclear. Germline CDR1 SEHNR, CDR2 FQNEAQ (reference sequence). The V end was cut by 3 bases, the J end by 4 bases, with 9 bases between. The CDR3 sequence is 13 residues long. The CDR3 nucleotides read TGTGCCAGCAGCTTTACGGCAGCCTATGGCTACACCTTC. It encodes CASSFTAAYGYTF.

This clonotype was counted ten times or more. This CDR3 is CASCPAGKTVGNTEAFF. Written as DNA, the CDR3 is TGTGCCAGTTGTCCCGCCGGCAAAACAGTGGGGAACACTGAAGCTTTCTTT. The rearrangement joins TRBV27 to TRBJ1-1; D remains ambiguous. This CDR3 comprises 17 residues. Germline lookup yields CDR1 MNHEY and CDR2 SMNVEV (reference sequence). V was shortened by 9 bases and J by 1 base, with 24 bases between the two germline ends.